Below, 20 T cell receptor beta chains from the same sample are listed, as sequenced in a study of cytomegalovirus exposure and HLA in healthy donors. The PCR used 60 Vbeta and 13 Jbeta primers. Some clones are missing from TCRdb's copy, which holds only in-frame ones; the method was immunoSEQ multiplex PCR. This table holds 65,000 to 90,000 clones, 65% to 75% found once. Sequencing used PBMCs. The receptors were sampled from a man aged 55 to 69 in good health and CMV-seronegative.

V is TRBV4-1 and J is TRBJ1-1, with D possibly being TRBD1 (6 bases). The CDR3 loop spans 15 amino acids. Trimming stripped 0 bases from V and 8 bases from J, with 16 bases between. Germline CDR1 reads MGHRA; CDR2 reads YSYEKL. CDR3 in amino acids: CASSQDHNRAGEAFF. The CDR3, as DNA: TGCGCCAGCAGCCAAGACCACAACAGGGCTGGGGAAGCTTTCTTT.

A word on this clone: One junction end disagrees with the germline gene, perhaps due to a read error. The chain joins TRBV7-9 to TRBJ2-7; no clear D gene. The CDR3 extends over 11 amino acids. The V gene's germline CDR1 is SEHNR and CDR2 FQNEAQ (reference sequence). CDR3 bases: TGTTCCAGCAGCTTAAACGGGGAGCAGTACTTC. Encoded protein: CSSSLNGEQYF.

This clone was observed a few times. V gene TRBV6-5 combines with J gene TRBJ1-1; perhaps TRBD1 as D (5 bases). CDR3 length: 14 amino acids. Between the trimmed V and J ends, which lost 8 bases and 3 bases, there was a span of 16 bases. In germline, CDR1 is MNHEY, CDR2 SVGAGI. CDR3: CASCILREDTEAFF. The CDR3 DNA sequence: TGTGCCAGCTGCATACTCAGGGAGGACACTGAAGCTTTCTTT.

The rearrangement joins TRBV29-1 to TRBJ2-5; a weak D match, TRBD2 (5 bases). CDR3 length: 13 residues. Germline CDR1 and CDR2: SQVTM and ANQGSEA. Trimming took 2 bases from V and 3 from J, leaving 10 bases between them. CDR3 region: CSVEWVAKETQYF. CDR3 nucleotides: TGCAGCGTTGAATGGGTAGCGAAAGAGACCCAGTACTTC.

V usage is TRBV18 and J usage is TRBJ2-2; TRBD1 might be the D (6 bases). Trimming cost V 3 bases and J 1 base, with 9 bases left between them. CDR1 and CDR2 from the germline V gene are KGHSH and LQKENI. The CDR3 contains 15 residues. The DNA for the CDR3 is TGTGCCAGCTCACCCCCGGGACAGAACACCGGGGAGCTGTTTTTT. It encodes CASSPPGQNTGELFF.

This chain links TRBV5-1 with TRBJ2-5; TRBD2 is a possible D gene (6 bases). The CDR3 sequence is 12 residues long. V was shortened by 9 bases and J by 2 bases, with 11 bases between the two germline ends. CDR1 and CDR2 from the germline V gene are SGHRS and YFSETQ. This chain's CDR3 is CATKGLQETQYF. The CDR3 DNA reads TGCGCCACCAAGGGACTTCAAGAGACCCAGTACTTC.

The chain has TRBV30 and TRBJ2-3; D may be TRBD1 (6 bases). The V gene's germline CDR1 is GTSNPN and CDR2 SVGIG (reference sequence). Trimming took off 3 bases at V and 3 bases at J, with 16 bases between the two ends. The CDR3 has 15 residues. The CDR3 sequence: CAWRAGQGWTDTQYF. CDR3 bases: TGTGCCTGGAGGGCCGGGCAGGGGTGGACAGATACGCAGTATTTT.

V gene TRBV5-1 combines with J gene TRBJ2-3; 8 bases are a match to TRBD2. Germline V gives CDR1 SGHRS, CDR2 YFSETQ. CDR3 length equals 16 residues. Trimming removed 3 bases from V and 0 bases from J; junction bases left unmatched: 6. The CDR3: CASSSLSGTSTDTQYF. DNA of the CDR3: TGCGCCAGCAGCTCCCTTAGCGGGACTAGCACAGATACGCAGTATTTT.

The CDR3 sequence is CASSMTSGGPYEQYF. The CDR3 DNA is TGTGCCAGCAGCATGACTAGCGGAGGGCCCTACGAGCAGTACTTC. V gene TRBV9 combines with J gene TRBJ2-7; 9 bases match TRBD2. The V and J ends lost 4 bases and 2 bases, in that order; junction bases with no gene match: 7. Germline assignment: CDR1 SGDLS and CDR2 YYNGEE. The CDR3 contains 15 residues.

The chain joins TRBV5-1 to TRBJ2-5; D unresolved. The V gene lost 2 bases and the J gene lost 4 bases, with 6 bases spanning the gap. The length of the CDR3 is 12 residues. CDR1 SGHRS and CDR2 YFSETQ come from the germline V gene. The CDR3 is CASSFGGETQYF. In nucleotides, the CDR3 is TGCGCCAGCAGCTTTGGCGGAGAGACCCAGTACTTC.

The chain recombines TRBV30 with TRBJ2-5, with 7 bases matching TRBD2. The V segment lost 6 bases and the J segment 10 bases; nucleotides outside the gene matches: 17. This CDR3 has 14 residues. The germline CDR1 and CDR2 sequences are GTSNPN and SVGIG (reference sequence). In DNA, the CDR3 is TGTGCCTGCGAGGAAATTAGCGGGCGGTTCGACCAGTACTTC. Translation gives CACEEISGRFDQYF.

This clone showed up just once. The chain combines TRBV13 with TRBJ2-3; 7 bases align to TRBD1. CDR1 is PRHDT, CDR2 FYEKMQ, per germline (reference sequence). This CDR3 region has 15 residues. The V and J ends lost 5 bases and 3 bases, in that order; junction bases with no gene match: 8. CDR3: CASSPTGAVTDTQYF. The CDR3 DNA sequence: TGTGCCAGCAGCCCCACAGGGGCGGTAACAGATACGCAGTATTTT.

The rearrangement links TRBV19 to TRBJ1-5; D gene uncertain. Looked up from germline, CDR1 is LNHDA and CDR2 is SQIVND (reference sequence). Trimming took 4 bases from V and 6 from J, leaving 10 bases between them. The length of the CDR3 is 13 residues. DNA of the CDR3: TGTGCCAGTAGTACTGGAGGGCGTCAGCCCCAGCATTTT. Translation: CASSTGGRQPQHF.

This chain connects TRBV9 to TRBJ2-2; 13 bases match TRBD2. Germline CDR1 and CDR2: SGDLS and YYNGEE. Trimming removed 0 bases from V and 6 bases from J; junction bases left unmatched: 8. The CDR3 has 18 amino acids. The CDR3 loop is CASSVVGTSGTSAGELFF. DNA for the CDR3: TGTGCCAGCAGCGTAGTCGGGACTAGCGGGACAAGCGCCGGGGAGCTGTTTTTT.

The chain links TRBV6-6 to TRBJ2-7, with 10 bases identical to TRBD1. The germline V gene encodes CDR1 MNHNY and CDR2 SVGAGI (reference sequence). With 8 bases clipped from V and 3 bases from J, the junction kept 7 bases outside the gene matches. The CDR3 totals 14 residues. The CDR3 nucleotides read TGTGCCAGCGTACCTCGGGACAGGGGCTACGAGCAGTACTTC. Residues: CASVPRDRGYEQYF.

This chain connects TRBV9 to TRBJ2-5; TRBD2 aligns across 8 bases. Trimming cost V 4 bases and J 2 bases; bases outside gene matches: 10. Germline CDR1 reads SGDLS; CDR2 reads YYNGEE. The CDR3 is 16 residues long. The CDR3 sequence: CASSPGGGVWQETQYF. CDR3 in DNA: TGTGCCAGCAGCCCGGGAGGGGGGGTGTGGCAAGAGACCCAGTACTTC. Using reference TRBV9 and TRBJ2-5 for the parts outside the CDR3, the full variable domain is DSGVTQTPKHLITATGQRVTLRCSPRSGDLSVYWYQQSLDQGLQFLIQYYNGEERAKGNILERFSAQQFPDLHSELNLSSLELGDSALYFCASSPGGGVWQETQYFGPGTRLLVL.

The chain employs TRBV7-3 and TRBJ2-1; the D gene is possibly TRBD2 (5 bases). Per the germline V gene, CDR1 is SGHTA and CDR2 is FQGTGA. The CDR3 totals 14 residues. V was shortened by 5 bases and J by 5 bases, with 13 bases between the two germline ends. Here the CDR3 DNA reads TGTGCCAGCAGCCCAGGACTGGGCCACAATGAGCAGTTCTTC. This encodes CASSPGLGHNEQFF.

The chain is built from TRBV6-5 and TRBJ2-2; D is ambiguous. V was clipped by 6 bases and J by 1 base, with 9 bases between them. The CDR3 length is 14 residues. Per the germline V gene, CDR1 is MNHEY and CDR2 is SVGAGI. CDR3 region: CASRSAVNTGELFF. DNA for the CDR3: TGTGCCAGCAGATCTGCGGTGAACACCGGGGAGCTGTTTTTT.

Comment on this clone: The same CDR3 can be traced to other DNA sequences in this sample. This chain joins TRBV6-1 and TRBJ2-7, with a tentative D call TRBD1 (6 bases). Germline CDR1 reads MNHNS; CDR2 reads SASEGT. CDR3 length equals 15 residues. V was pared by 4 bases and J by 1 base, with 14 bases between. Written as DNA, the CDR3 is TGTGCCAGCAGTGCCCGAGGGGGTGCTTCCTACGAGCAGTACTTC. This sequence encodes CASSARGGASYEQYF.

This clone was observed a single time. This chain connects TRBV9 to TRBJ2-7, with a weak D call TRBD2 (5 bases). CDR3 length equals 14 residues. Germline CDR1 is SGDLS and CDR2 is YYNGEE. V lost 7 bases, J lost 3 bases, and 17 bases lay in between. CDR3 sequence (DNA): TGTGCCAGCGGCCCCGGTCGAGGGAACTACGAGCAGTACTTC. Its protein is CASGPGRGNYEQYF. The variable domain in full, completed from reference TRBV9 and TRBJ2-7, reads DSGVTQTPKHLITATGQRVTLRCSPRSGDLSVYWYQQSLDQGLQFLIQYYNGEERAKGNILERFSAQQFPDLHSELNLSSLELGDSALYFCASGPGRGNYEQYFGPGTRLTVT.